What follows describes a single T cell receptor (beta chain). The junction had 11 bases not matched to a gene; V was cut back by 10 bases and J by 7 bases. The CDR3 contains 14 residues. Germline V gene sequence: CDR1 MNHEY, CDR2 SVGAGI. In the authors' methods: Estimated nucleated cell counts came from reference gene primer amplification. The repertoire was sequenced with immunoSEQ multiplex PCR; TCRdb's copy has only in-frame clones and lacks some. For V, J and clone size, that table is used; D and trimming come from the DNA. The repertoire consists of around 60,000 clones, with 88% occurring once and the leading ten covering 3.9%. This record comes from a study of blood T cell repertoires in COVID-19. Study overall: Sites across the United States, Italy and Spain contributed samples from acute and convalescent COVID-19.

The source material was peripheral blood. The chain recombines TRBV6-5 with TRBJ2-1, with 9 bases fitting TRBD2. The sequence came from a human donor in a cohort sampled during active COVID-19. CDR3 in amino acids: CATSLAGNRNEQFF. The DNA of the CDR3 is TGTGCCACCAGCCTAGCGGGGAATCGTAATGAGCAGTTCTTC.